This T cell receptor beta chain was recorded in a study of identifying expanded T cells in peripheral blood. Study-wide findings and caveats: About 1.3 clones differed between technical replicates, versus around 15 and 18 over time.

Some clones are missing from TCRdb's copy, which holds only in-frame ones; the method was immunoSEQ multiplex PCR. The sample lists about 90,000 clones, around 87% occurring once. This clone was detected only once. The target antigen is unknown. From germline, CDR1 is LGHNA and CDR2 YSLEER. The CDR3 runs 17 residues. V was clipped by 2 bases and J by 6 bases; unmatched bases: 7. The sequence was collected from a person between 18 and 75 years old in good health. The rearrangement links TRBV4-3 to TRBJ2-2; 12 positions match TRBD1. Sequences were obtained from blood. The CDR3 loop is CASSQRDRGPKAGELFF. CDR3 in DNA: TGCGCCAGCAGCCAACGGGACAGGGGGCCTAAGGCCGGGGAGCTGTTTTTT.